These T cell receptor beta chains were read from a single sample in a study of shared clonotypes between healthy human individuals. The protocol was immunoSEQ multiplex PCR, while the TCRdb copy is restricted to in-frame clones and leaves out a portion. The data hold about 1 million clones, with around 82% observed a single time. The sequencing input was memory CD4+ T cells from PBMCs. The receptor set was obtained from a man younger than 30 in good health. Some clones in this sample may be carry-over from other donors' samples. The CDR3 runs from the conserved cysteine through the conserved F or W. D genes are given only for firm matches. The size of a clone is reported for some rows only, either as once, few or many, or as a class for expanded clones.

j_gene	d_gene	abundance	v_gene	CDR3aa	CDR3nt
TRBJ2-7	TRBD2	.	TRBV28	CASSPRRLAGVNEQYF	TGTGCCAGCAGTCCCCGTCGTCTAGCGGGAGTTAACGAGCAGTACTTC
TRBJ1-3	.	.	TRBV27	CASSRAGTIGNTIYF	TGTGCCAGCAGTCGGGCAGGGACCATCGGAAACACCATATATTTT
TRBJ2-5	TRBD1	.	TRBV5-1	CASSFPGQGLGETQYF	TGCGCCAGCAGCTTCCCGGGACAGGGTCTGGGTGAGACCCAGTACTTC
TRBJ1-2	TRBD1	.	TRBV27	CASRPTGGAGYTF	TGTGCCAGCAGGCCCACAGGGGGCGCAGGCTACACCTTC
TRBJ2-5	TRBD1	.	TRBV18	CASSPVGQTQETQYF	TGTGCCAGCTCACCAGTGGGACAGACCCAAGAGACCCAGTACTTC
TRBJ2-2	.	.	TRBV5-1	CASSLGGGELFF	TGCGCCAGCAGCTTGGGTGGTGGGGAGCTGTTTTTT
TRBJ2-3	.	.	TRBV28	CASSSPSAARAVDTQYF	TGTGCCAGCAGTTCCCCCTCCGCAGCCCGGGCAGTAGATACGCAGTATTTT
TRBJ2-3	.	.	TRBV9	CASSVGMASYSTDTQYF	TGTGCCAGCAGCGTAGGTATGGCTTCCTATAGCACAGATACGCAGTATTTT
TRBJ2-7	.	few	TRBV21-1	CASSKDARSYEQYF	TGTGCCAGCAGCAAAGACGCCAGGTCCTACGAGCAGTACTTC
TRBJ2-5	TRBD1	.	TRBV6-5	CASSYSDREETQYF	TGTGCCAGCAGTTACTCAGACAGGGAAGAGACCCAGTACTTC
TRBJ2-1	TRBD1	.	TRBV18	CASSPGPGQGGDEQFF	TGTGCCAGCTCACCAGGTCCGGGACAGGGTGGAGATGAGCAGTTCTTC
TRBJ1-4	TRBD1	.	TRBV28	CASTTGGKKGAEKLFF	TGTGCCAGCACCACCGGGGGTAAGAAGGGGGCTGAAAAACTGTTTTTT
TRBJ1-2	.	few	TRBV15	CATSRDQDGYGYTF	TGTGCCACCAGCAGGGACCAGGACGGATATGGCTACACCTTC